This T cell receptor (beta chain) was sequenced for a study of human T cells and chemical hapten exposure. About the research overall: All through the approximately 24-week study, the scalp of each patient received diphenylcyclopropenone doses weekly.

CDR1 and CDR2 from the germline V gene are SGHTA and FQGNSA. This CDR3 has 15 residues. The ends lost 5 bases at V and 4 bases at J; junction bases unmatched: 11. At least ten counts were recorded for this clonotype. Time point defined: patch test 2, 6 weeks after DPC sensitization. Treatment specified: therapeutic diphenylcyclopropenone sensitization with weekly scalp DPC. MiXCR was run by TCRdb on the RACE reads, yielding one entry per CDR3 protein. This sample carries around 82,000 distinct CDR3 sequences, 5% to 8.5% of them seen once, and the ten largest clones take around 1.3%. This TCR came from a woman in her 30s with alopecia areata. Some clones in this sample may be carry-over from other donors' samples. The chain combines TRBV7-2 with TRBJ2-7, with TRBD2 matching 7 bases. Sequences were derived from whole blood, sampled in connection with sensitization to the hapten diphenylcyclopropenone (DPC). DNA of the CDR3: TGTGCCAGCAGCACCCAGTGGGAGGGTACTTACGAGCAGTACTTC. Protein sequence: CASSTQWEGTYEQYF. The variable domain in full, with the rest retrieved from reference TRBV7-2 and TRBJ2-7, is GAGVSQSPSNKVTEKGKDVELRCDPISGHTALYWYRQSLGQGLEFLIYFQGNSAPDKSGLPSDRFSAERTGGSVSTLTIQRTQQEDSAVYLCASSTQWEGTYEQYFGPGTRLTVT.